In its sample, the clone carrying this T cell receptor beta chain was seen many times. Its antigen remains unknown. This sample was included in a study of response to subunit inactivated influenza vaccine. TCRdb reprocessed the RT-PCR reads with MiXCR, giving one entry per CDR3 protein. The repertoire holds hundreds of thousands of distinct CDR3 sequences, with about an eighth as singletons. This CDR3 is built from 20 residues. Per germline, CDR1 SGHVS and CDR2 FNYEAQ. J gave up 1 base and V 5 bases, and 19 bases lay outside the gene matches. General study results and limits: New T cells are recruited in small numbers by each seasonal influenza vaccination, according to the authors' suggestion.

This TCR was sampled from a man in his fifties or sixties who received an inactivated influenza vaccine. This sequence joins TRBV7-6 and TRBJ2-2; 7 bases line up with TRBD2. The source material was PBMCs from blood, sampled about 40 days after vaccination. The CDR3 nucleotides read TGTGCCAGCAGCCTTAAAGGCGGGAGCGGGCACAAACAGAACACCGGGGAGCTGTTTTTT. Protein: CASSLKGGSGHKQNTGELFF.